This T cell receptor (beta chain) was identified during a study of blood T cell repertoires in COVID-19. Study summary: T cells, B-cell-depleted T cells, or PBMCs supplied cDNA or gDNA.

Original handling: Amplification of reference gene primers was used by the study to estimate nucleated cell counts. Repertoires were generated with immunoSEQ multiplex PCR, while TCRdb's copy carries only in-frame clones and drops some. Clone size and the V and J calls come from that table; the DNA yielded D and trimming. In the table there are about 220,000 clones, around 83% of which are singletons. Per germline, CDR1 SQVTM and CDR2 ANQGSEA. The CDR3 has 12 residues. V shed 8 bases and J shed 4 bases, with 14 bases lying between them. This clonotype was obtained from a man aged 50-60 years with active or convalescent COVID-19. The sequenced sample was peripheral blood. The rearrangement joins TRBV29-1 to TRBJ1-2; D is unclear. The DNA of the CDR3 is TGCAGCACCCCCCGGGAGCCCTATGGCTACACCTTC. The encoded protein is CSTPREPYGYTF.